The clone carrying this TCR beta chain was recorded once. Its cognate antigen is unknown. Researchers ran the PCR with 60 Vbeta and 13 Jbeta primers. In the original workflow: Later analysis identified tens of millions of unique TCR beta chains, 9 million to 12 million shared. TCRdb keeps only in-frame clones here, not all; method: immunoSEQ multiplex PCR. The V and J calls and clone size were taken over from that table, and D and trimming were inferred from the DNA. The sample includes approximately 74,000 clones, 75% seen only once; the top ten take roughly 7.2%. These data are taken from a study of cytomegalovirus exposure and HLA in healthy donors. The overall study: Sequencing of approximately 190 million T cells in an earlier analysis found 120 million or so unique TCR beta sequences.

Germline loops: CDR1 SGHDN, CDR2 FVKESK. With V trimmed by 4 bases and J by 6 bases, 7 bases remained unmatched. This CDR3 spans 15 amino acids. Study results and limitations: Reportedly, TCR beta sequences accurately predicted HLA-A and HLA-B alleles in most subjects. Follow-up analysis later connected one missense variant in DCLRE1C with trimming of TCR beta V- and J-genes.

The rearrangement uses TRBV14 and TRBJ2-2, with 8 bases matching TRBD1. Sequenced material: PBMCs. The TCR originated in a woman between 40 and 55 years old in good health and CMV-seronegative. The CDR3, as DNA: TGTGCCAGCAGCCCTTGGACAGGGATGGCCGGGGAGCTGTTTTTT. It is translated as CASSPWTGMAGELFF.